The 26 T cell receptor beta chains reported below all come from one sample, sequenced in a study of T-cell memory formation after mild COVID-19. TCRdb itself ran the 5' RACE reads through MiXCR, one entry per CDR3 protein. The sample contains about 350,000 distinct CDR3 sequences, roughly an eighth of which appear only once. Sequenced: PBMCs or a T cell subset sorted from them (not recorded which). The receptors derive from a man between 18 and 35 years old who had mild COVID-19 (a few samples of this study predate the infection). Cell type and time point are not known.

This chain connects TRBV5-1 to TRBJ1-1; D unclear. V was pared by 4 bases and J by 9 bases, with 13 bases between. The germline V gene encodes CDR1 SGHRS and CDR2 YFSETQ. This CDR3 spans 12 amino acids. The CDR3 DNA follows: TGCGCCAGCAGCGGCCCCCTTGCCCAAGCTTTCTTT. Its protein product is CASSGPLAQAFF.

This clonotype was detected many times. The V gene is TRBV7-2, the J gene TRBJ2-1, with 7 bases lining up with TRBD1. V trimming: 6 bases; J trimming: 1 base; junction bases outside the gene matches: 3. Per the germline V gene, CDR1 is SGHTA and CDR2 is FQGNSA. This CDR3 region has 14 residues. In DNA form, the CDR3 reads TGTGCCAGCAGTCGACAGGGATCCTACAATGAGCAGTTCTTC. It codes for CASSRQGSYNEQFF.

V usage is TRBV20-1 and J usage is TRBJ2-5; tentative D call: TRBD1 (5 bases). Trimming removed 3 bases at V and 2 bases at J, with 7 bases between. The CDR3 sequence is 12 residues long. Germline loops: CDR1 DFQATT, CDR2 SNEGSKA (reference sequence). The CDR3 here is CSASRGQETQYF. In nucleotides, the CDR3 is TGCAGTGCTAGTAGGGGACAAGAGACCCAGTACTTC.

This clonotype has just a few counts. This chain joins TRBV20-1 and TRBJ2-7; 13 positions match TRBD2. Germline lookup yields CDR1 DFQATT and CDR2 SNEGSKA (reference sequence). CDR3 length: 15 residues. The junction had 7 bases not matched to a gene; V was cut back by 5 bases and J by 3 bases. The CDR3 sequence is CSAPGTSGAYYEQYF. The DNA of the CDR3 is TGCAGTGCTCCCGGGACTAGCGGGGCCTACTACGAGCAGTACTTC.

This chain connects TRBV27 to TRBJ2-2, with a tentative D call TRBD1 (6 bases). Germline V gene data show CDR1 as MNHEY and CDR2 as SMNVEV (reference sequence). CDR3 size: 14 residues. Trimming removed 2 bases at V and 8 bases at J, with 12 bases between. CDR3 bases: TGTGCCAGCAGTTTAAAACAGGGCGAGGGGGAGCTGTTTTTT. It specifies CASSLKQGEGELFF.

The rearrangement joins TRBV3-1 to TRBJ1-1, with 9 bases aligning to TRBD1. The trim removed 0 bases at V and 0 bases at J, leaving 8 bases unmatched. The CDR3 loop spans 18 amino acids. In germline, CDR1 is LGHDT, CDR2 YNNKEL (reference sequence). CDR3 DNA sequence: TGTGCCAGCAGCCAAGATCTAGGACAGGGGAGGTTGAACACTGAAGCTTTCTTT. Amino acid sequence: CASSQDLGQGRLNTEAFF. Full variable domain (rest looked up from reference TRBV3-1 and TRBJ1-1): DTAVSQTPKYLVTQMGNDKSIKCEQNLGHDTMYWYKQDSKKFLKIMFSYNNKELIINETVPNRFSPKSPDKAHLNLHINSLELGDSAVYFCASSQDLGQGRLNTEAFFGQGTRLTVV.

This clonotype has a count of ten or more. This chain connects TRBV7-6 to TRBJ2-5; D perhaps matches TRBD1 (5 bases). V dropped 3 bases and J dropped 5 bases, with 10 bases sitting between them. The CDR3 is made up of 13 amino acids. Germline V gives CDR1 SGHVS, CDR2 FNYEAQ. DNA for the CDR3: TGTGCCAGCAGCTTGACCAGGGTCGAGACCCAGTACTTC. Residues: CASSLTRVETQYF.

This rearrangement joins TRBV6-2 or TRBV6-3 to TRBJ1-5, with D possibly being TRBD1 (5 bases). With 2 bases removed from V and 7 bases from J, the gap between germline ends came to 15 bases. Germline V gene sequence: CDR1 MNHEY, CDR2 SVGEGT. The CDR3 sequence is 15 residues long. CDR3 bases: TGTGCCAGCAGTTACGCCGGGACTCAGGGACAGCCCCAGCATTTT. Protein sequence: CASSYAGTQGQPQHF.

J is TRBJ1-1 and V is TRBV6-1; D unresolved. Per the germline V gene, CDR1 is MNHNS and CDR2 is SASEGT. The CDR3 loop spans 11 amino acids. V lost 8 bases and J 7 bases, leaving 11 bases between the germline ends. CDR3 DNA: TGTGCCAGCGCCTTCCGTCTTGAAGCTTTCTTT. It encodes CASAFRLEAFF.

This chain uses TRBV6-6 with TRBJ2-7, with TRBD1 matching 7 bases. This CDR3 comprises 13 residues. The germline gives CDR1 MNHNY, CDR2 SVGAGI (reference sequence). J lost 0 bases, V lost 6 bases, and 2 bases had no gene match. The CDR3 DNA sequence: TGTGCCAGCAGACGGGACAGCTCCTACGAGCAGTACGTC. It encodes CASRRDSSYEQYV.

This clonotype was picked up many times. This chain joins TRBV4-1 and TRBJ1-4, with a possible D match to TRBD1 (6 bases). V was pared by 0 bases and J by 5 bases, with 10 bases between. Germline CDR1 and CDR2: MGHRA and YSYEKL. The CDR3 is 15 amino acids. The CDR3 DNA reads TGCGCCAGCAGCCAAGAGGTCACAGGGAATGAAAAACTGTTTTTT. Translation: CASSQEVTGNEKLFF.

This clonotype was counted once. This chain links TRBV20-1 with TRBJ1-1; no clear D gene. The V end was cut by 3 bases, the J end by 11 bases, with 19 bases between. Germline-derived CDR1 and CDR2 are DFQATT and SNEGSKA (reference sequence). The CDR3 totals 13 residues. The CDR3 nucleotides read TGCAGTGCTAGTTTTTTGGGCCTATCGGGCGCTTTCTTT. Translated, it gives CSASFLGLSGAFF.

This clonotype was detected a few times. The rearrangement links TRBV4-3 to TRBJ1-3; D may be TRBD1 (5 bases). From germline, CDR1 is LGHNA and CDR2 YSLEER. The CDR3 has 17 amino acids. V was trimmed by 2 bases and J by 4 bases, leaving 18 bases between them. The CDR3 DNA reads TGCGCCAGCAGCCAACTCAAGCTGCAGGGCGCGGGAAACACCATATATTTT. This translates into CASSQLKLQGAGNTIYF.

This clonotype was observed a few times. The V call is TRBV7-2, the J call TRBJ2-7; no reliable D call. Germline V gene lookup returns CDR1 SGHTA and CDR2 FQGNSA. This CDR3 is 14 amino acids long. The V gene lost 0 bases and the J gene lost 1 base, with 7 bases spanning the gap. The CDR3 protein is CASSLATQSYEQYF. CDR3 coding DNA: TGTGCCAGCAGCTTAGCGACACAGTCCTACGAGCAGTACTTC.

This clonotype occurred a few times. The chain uses TRBV5-1 and TRBJ1-1, with no clear D. With 0 bases removed from V and 10 bases from J, the gap between germline ends came to 13 bases. The CDR3 is 13 amino acids. Germline V gene lookup returns CDR1 SGHRS and CDR2 YFSETQ. The CDR3 reads CASSLEVRGGAFF. The DNA of the CDR3 is TGCGCCAGCAGCTTGGAAGTACGGGGAGGAGCTTTCTTT.

This clonotype showed up many times. The rearrangement joins TRBV5-1 to TRBJ2-1; the D gene is possibly TRBD2 (5 bases). The germline V gene has CDR1 SGHRS and CDR2 YFSETQ. Deletions cut 2 bases from V and 5 bases from J, with 14 bases between. The CDR3 runs 15 residues. The CDR3 reads CASSFESGINNEQFF. The CDR3, as DNA: TGCGCCAGCAGCTTCGAGTCGGGGATCAACAATGAGCAGTTCTTC.

The genes are TRBV19 and TRBJ1-4, with 9 bases identical to TRBD1. CDR1 is LNHDA, CDR2 SQIVND, per germline (reference sequence). The CDR3 extends over 16 amino acids. Trimming cost V 5 bases and J 7 bases; bases outside gene matches: 11. CDR3 amino acids: CASSSWTGALGEKLFF. CDR3 coding DNA: TGTGCCAGTAGTTCCTGGACAGGGGCTCTCGGTGAAAAACTGTTTTTT.

This clonotype was detected only once. The chain carries TRBV20-1 and TRBJ1-5; 7 nucleotides align to TRBD1. The germline V gene has CDR1 DFQATT and CDR2 SNEGSKA (reference sequence). This CDR3 region has 15 residues. Germline trimming cut 6 bases from V and 4 bases from J; bases unmatched to any gene: 12. The CDR3 sequence is CSADARTGANQPQHF. The DNA of the CDR3 is TGCAGTGCCGACGCTAGGACAGGTGCTAATCAGCCCCAGCATTTT.

V gene TRBV19 combines with J gene TRBJ1-5; weak D call: TRBD1 (5 bases). From germline, CDR1 is LNHDA and CDR2 SQIVND (reference sequence). V was trimmed by 8 bases and J by 0 bases, leaving 17 bases between them. The CDR3 consists of 16 residues. This chain's CDR3 is CASCRDRDYSNQPQHF. CDR3 DNA: TGTGCCAGTTGTCGGGACCGAGACTATAGCAATCAGCCCCAGCATTTT.

In its sample, this clonotype was seen a few times. V is TRBV2 and J is TRBJ2-5; 10 bases align to TRBD2. This CDR3 has 14 amino acids. The J segment lost 1 base and the V segment lost 7 bases, leaving 3 bases of the junction unmatched. Per germline, CDR1 SNHLY and CDR2 FYNNEI. CDR3 sequence: CASKGLAAQETQYF. The CDR3 nucleotides are TGTGCCAGCAAAGGACTAGCGGCCCAAGAGACCCAGTACTTC.

V gene TRBV7-2 combines with J gene TRBJ2-7; D is uncertain. V lost 0 bases to trimming and J lost 3 bases, with 12 bases between them. This CDR3 has 15 amino acids. Germline loops: CDR1 SGHTA, CDR2 FQGNSA. The CDR3 loop is CASSLAFGSFYEQYF. In DNA, the CDR3 is TGTGCCAGCAGCTTAGCGTTCGGGTCCTTCTACGAGCAGTACTTC.

The rearrangement links TRBV9 to TRBJ2-2; D is unresolved. CDR1 is SGDLS and CDR2 is YYNGEE in the germline V gene. The V end lost 0 bases, the J end lost 3 bases, and 3 bases lay between the germline ends. This CDR3 has 13 residues. CDR3 nucleotide sequence: TGTGCCAGCAGCGTAGATGACACCGGGGAGCTGTTTTTT. Translating it yields CASSVDDTGELFF.

The chain recombines TRBV6-5 with TRBJ2-3; D unclear. The CDR3 consists of 15 residues. Trimming removed 4 bases from V and 2 bases from J, with 13 bases in between. Looked up from germline, CDR1 is MNHEY and CDR2 is SVGAGI. The CDR3 here is CASSSPRLHTDTQYF. DNA for the CDR3: TGTGCCAGCAGTTCCCCTAGATTGCACACAGATACGCAGTATTTT.

This clonotype came up a few times. This chain connects TRBV12-3 or TRBV12-4 to TRBJ2-5; unclear D gene. The CDR3 length is 14 residues. The V end lost 5 bases, the J end lost 5 bases, and 15 bases lay between the germline ends. CDR3 bases: TGTGCCAGCAGTAAAGGGTCAACTGGGGAGACCCAGTACTTC. This encodes CASSKGSTGETQYF.

This clonotype has just a few counts. V usage is TRBV6-6 and J usage is TRBJ2-3; D remains unclear. V gave up 0 bases and J gave up 2 bases, with 6 bases separating them. The germline gives CDR1 MNHNY, CDR2 SVGAGI (reference sequence). This CDR3 is 14 amino acids long. CDR3 amino acids: CASSYSGPTDTQYF. The CDR3 region has the DNA TGTGCCAGCAGTTACTCTGGCCCCACAGATACGCAGTATTTT.

The rearrangement uses TRBV12-3 or TRBV12-4 and TRBJ2-3; TRBD1 might be the D (6 bases). V lost 4 bases to trimming and J lost 0 bases, with 11 bases between them. There are 15 residues in the CDR3. The CDR3 reads CASSSQGQSTDTQYF. Here the CDR3 DNA reads TGTGCCAGCAGTTCGCAGGGGCAGAGCACAGATACGCAGTATTTT.